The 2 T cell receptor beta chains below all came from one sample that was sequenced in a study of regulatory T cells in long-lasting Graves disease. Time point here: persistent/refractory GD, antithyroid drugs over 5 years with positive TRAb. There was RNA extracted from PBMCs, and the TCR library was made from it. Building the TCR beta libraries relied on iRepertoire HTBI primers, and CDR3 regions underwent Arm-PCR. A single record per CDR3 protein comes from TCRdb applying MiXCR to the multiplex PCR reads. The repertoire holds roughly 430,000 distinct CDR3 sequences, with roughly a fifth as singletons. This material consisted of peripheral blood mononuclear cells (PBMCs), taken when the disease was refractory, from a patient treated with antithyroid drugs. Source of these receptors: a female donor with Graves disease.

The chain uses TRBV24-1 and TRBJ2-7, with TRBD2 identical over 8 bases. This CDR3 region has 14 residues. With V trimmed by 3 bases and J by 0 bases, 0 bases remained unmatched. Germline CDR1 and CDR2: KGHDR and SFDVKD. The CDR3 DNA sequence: TGTGCCACCAGTGATGGGACTAGCTCCTACGAGCAGTACTTC. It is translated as CATSDGTSSYEQYF.

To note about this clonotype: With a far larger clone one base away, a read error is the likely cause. The CDR3 spells CASSCSVRVGETQYF. The CDR3 nucleotides are TGTGCCAGCAGTTGCTCTGTTCGGGTTGGAGAGACCCAGTACTTC. The chain employs TRBV6-5 and TRBJ2-5; D remains ambiguous. This CDR3 spans 15 amino acids. The V gene lost 4 bases and the J gene lost 4 bases, with 16 bases spanning the gap. Germline CDR1 is MNHEY and CDR2 is SVGAGI.